These T cell receptor beta chains were read from a single sample in a study of blood T cell repertoires in COVID-19. Libraries were prepared by immunoSEQ multiplex PCR; TCRdb keeps only in-frame clonotypes and omits some of them. The sample yields about 300,000 clones, 80% to 90% seen once. Sequenced input: PBMCs or T cells enriched from blood (not recorded which). The source of these receptors is a man aged 25 to 40 who had recovered from COVID-19. CDR3s include the opening cysteine and the closing phenylalanine or tryptophan. The D gene is left open where the match is weak. Size tells how often a clone was seen (once, few, many) or the class of an expanded clone, and some rows leave it out.

16,-,TRBJ1-5,once,TRBV28,CASSQRTAALVSPQHF,TGTGCCAGCAGCCAACGGACAGCCGCCTTGGTTTCGCCCCAGCATTTT
15,TRBD1,TRBJ1-5,-,TRBV6-6,CASSPAGTVNQPQHF,TGTGCCAGCAGCCCGGCCGGGACAGTTAATCAGCCCCAGCATTTT
17,-,TRBJ1-5,-,TRBV12-5,CASGLVLIEGSNQPQHF,TGTGCTAGTGGTTTGGTCCTAATAGAGGGTAGCAATCAGCCCCAGCATTTT
14,-,TRBJ1-6,-,TRBV20-1,CSASKRPSEDPLHF,TGCAGTGCTAGTAAGAGACCTTCCGAGGATCCCCTCCACTTT
13,-,TRBJ2-2,-,TRBV30,CAWSHGVTGELFF,TGTGCCTGGAGTCACGGGGTCACCGGGGAGCTGTTTTTT
14,TRBD1,TRBJ2-5,-,TRBV9,CASSVGQGPETQYF,TGTGCCAGCAGCGTAGGACAGGGGCCGGAGACCCAGTACTTC
13,-,TRBJ1-4,-,TRBV12-3/TRBV12-4,CASGTGGKEKLFF,TGTGCCAGCGGCACGGGGGGGAAAGAAAAACTGTTTTTT
14,TRBD2,TRBJ2-1,-,TRBV3-1/TRBV3-2,CASSRPSGSNEQFF,TGTGCCAGCAGCCGACCTAGCGGGAGCAATGAGCAGTTCTTC
14,-,TRBJ1-4,-,TRBV18,CASSRSGVGEKLFF,TGTGCCAGCTCACGGTCAGGGGTCGGAGAAAAACTGTTTTTT
14,TRBD1,TRBJ1-1,-,TRBV28,CASSQQGLNTEAFF,TGTGCCAGCAGTCAACAGGGGTTAAACACTGAAGCTTTCTTT
14,-,TRBJ2-7,-,TRBV18,CASSPPSRAYEQYF,TGTGCCAGCTCACCACCTTCGCGGGCCTACGAGCAGTACTTC
16,-,TRBJ1-1,-,TRBV28,CASSLGRPTGSTEAFF,TGTGCCAGCAGCTTGGGACGGCCAACCGGGAGCACTGAAGCTTTCTTT
15,-,TRBJ1-1,-,TRBV28,CASSLWAGVNTEAFF,TGTGCCAGCAGTTTATGGGCCGGGGTCAACACTGAAGCTTTCTTT
13,-,TRBJ1-1,-,TRBV12-3/TRBV12-4,CASSHTNEGGAFF,TGTGCCAGCAGCCACACAAATGAAGGGGGAGCTTTCTTT
16,TRBD2,TRBJ2-1,-,TRBV5-1,CASSLVSGGRYNEQFF,TGCGCCAGCAGCTTGGTTAGCGGGGGCCGCTACAATGAGCAGTTCTTC
15,-,TRBJ1-1,-,TRBV28,CASSPPRRGKIEAFF,TGTGCCAGCAGCCCCCCGCGCAGGGGTAAAATTGAAGCTTTCTTT
14,TRBD2,TRBJ2-1,-,TRBV2,CASIGTSGHNEQFF,TGTGCCAGCATCGGGACTAGCGGCCACAATGAGCAGTTCTTC
16,-,TRBJ1-1,-,TRBV7-8,CASSPQRRDRNTEAFF,TGTGCCAGCAGCCCCCAACGCCGAGATCGGAACACTGAAGCTTTCTTT
15,TRBD2,TRBJ2-7,-,TRBV6-5,CASKLGLADTYEQYF,TGTGCCAGCAAACTGGGACTAGCGGATACCTACGAGCAGTACTTC
13,TRBD1,TRBJ1-1,-,TRBV28,CASSGTGGLEAFF,TGTGCCAGCAGTGGGACAGGAGGATTAGAAGCTTTCTTT
15,TRBD2,TRBJ2-7,once,TRBV2,CASSERLAGSYEQYF,TGTGCCAGCAGTGAAAGACTAGCGGGCTCCTACGAGCAGTACTTC
14,-,TRBJ1-6,-,TRBV19,CASQPSLAGSPLHF,TGTGCCAGCCAACCTTCGCTAGCGGGGTCACCCCTCCACTTT
13,TRBD1,TRBJ1-2,few,TRBV5-6,CASSSTGRHGYTF,TGTGCCAGCAGCTCGACAGGGAGGCATGGCTACACCTTC
13,-,TRBJ1-2,-,TRBV7-8,CASSFDSFYGYTF,TGTGCCAGCAGCTTTGACTCCTTCTATGGCTACACCTTC
14,-,TRBJ1-5,once,TRBV7-8,CASSFTGSNQPQHF,TGTGCCAGCAGCTTTACAGGGTCCAATCAGCCCCAGCATTTT
15,-,TRBJ2-1,-,TRBV25-1,CASQDAGSSYNEQFF,TGTGCCAGCCAAGATGCGGGGAGCTCCTACAATGAGCAGTTCTTC
15,TRBD2,TRBJ2-1,-,TRBV27,CASSSLAGGYGEQFF,TGTGCCAGCAGTTCCCTAGCGGGAGGGTACGGTGAGCAGTTCTTC
17,TRBD1,TRBJ2-3,-,TRBV5-1,CASSLGGQGRYGDTQYF,TGCGCCAGCAGCTTGGGGGGACAGGGAAGGTACGGAGATACGCAGTATTTT
14,TRBD1,TRBJ1-5,-,TRBV29-1,CSVRQGNSNQPQHF,TGCAGCGTTAGACAGGGGAATAGCAATCAGCCCCAGCATTTT
14,-,TRBJ1-1,-,TRBV2,CASSPPGGNTEAFF,TGTGCCAGCAGCCCCCCGGGGGGGAACACTGAAGCTTTCTTT
17,TRBD1,TRBJ1-1,-,TRBV4-2,CASSGNRWGQGETEAFF,TGTGCCAGCAGCGGAAACCGCTGGGGACAGGGTGAGACTGAAGCTTTCTTT
14,TRBD1,TRBJ1-6,-,TRBV2,CASSEDRGGSPLHF,TGTGCCAGCAGTGAAGACAGGGGAGGTTCACCCCTCCACTTT
16,TRBD2,TRBJ2-5,-,TRBV28,CASSFPLAGRQETQYF,TGTGCCAGCAGTTTTCCTCTAGCGGGGCGTCAAGAGACCCAGTACTTC
14,TRBD1,TRBJ1-5,-,TRBV20-1,CSASTRGRNQPQHF,TGCAGTGCTAGTACCAGGGGGCGGAATCAGCCCCAGCATTTT
16,TRBD2,TRBJ2-3,-,TRBV18,CASSPPGLAMTDTQYF,TGTGCCAGCTCACCACCGGGACTAGCGATGACAGATACGCAGTATTTT
16,TRBD1,TRBJ1-6,-,TRBV11-2,CASSLEPQYRGAPLHF,TGTGCCAGCAGCTTAGAACCCCAATACAGGGGGGCACCCCTCCACTTT
16,TRBD1,TRBJ2-2,-,TRBV11-2,CASSSAGGWDTGELFF,TGTGCCAGCAGCTCAGCAGGGGGATGGGACACCGGGGAGCTGTTTTTT
18,-,TRBJ2-1,-,TRBV9,CASSATGLGVGSYNEQFF,TGTGCCAGCAGCGCTACTGGGTTGGGCGTCGGCTCCTACAATGAGCAGTTCTTC
15,-,TRBJ1-5,-,TRBV4-1,CASSQDGGYNQPQHF,TGCGCCAGCAGCCAAGACGGAGGGTACAATCAGCCCCAGCATTTT
14,-,TRBJ1-2,-,TRBV6-5,CASSYSGGDYGYTF,TGTGCCAGCAGTTACTCTGGGGGGGACTATGGCTACACCTTC
13,-,TRBJ1-6,-,TRBV20-1,CSASRQDNSPLHF,TGCAGTGCTAGTCGACAGGATAATTCACCCCTCCACTTT
14,TRBD1,TRBJ1-2,-,TRBV24-1,CATSDPDRGRGYTF,TGTGCCACCAGTGATCCCGACAGGGGTAGAGGCTACACCTTC
13,TRBD1,TRBJ1-1,-,TRBV7-9,CASSATGGTEAFF,TGTGCCAGCAGCGCCACAGGGGGCACTGAAGCTTTCTTT
18,-,TRBJ1-4,-,TRBV4-1,CASSQYFLGEGLNEKLFF,TGCGCCAGCAGCCAGTACTTTTTGGGGGAGGGCCTTAATGAAAAACTGTTTTTT
16,-,TRBJ2-1,-,TRBV4-1,CASSQEWTDMYNEQFF,TGCGCCAGCAGCCAAGAATGGACAGATATGTACAATGAGCAGTTCTTC
13,-,TRBJ1-2,-,TRBV27,CASSFVLFGGYTF,TGTGCCAGCAGTTTCGTCCTCTTCGGGGGCTACACCTTC
15,TRBD1,TRBJ2-7,few,TRBV7-9,CASSLEGQGAYEQYF,TGTGCCAGCAGCTTAGAAGGGCAGGGGGCCTACGAGCAGTACTTC
13,-,TRBJ1-5,many,TRBV7-2,CASRYAGVPVLNF,TGTGCCAGCCGTTACGCAGGGGTTCCGGTGTTGAATTTT
17,-,TRBJ1-4,-,TRBV6-1,CASSEVLGGAANEKLFF,TGTGCCAGCAGTGAAGTATTGGGGGGGGCTGCTAATGAAAAACTGTTTTTT
15,-,TRBJ2-7,once,TRBV11-2,CASSPTQGIVGEQYF,TGTGCCAGCAGCCCGACTCAGGGGATAGTTGGAGAGCAGTACTTC
16,TRBD1,TRBJ1-6,-,TRBV30,CAWSKGTGLLNSPLHF,TGTGCCTGGTCCAAGGGGACAGGGCTTTTAAATTCACCCCTCCACTTT
14,TRBD2,TRBJ2-1,-,TRBV11-2,CASSLLAAYNEQFF,TGTGCCAGCAGCTTACTAGCGGCTTACAATGAGCAGTTCTTC
14,-,TRBJ1-6,-,TRBV5-1,CASSRTVSDSPLHF,TGCGCCAGCAGCCGGACAGTCTCGGACTCACCCCTCCACTTT